This TCR beta chain was obtained from a study of T cell changes during pregnancy in multiple sclerosis. Measured with immunoSEQ multiplex PCR; TCRdb has only the in-frame clones, and not every one. The table has about 59,000 clones, around 94% seen once. This clone was observed a single time. Germline CDR1 reads SGDLS; CDR2 reads YYNGEE. The CDR3 covers 16 residues. Trimming shortened V by 3 bases and J by 0 bases, and 12 bases separated the two germline ends. This chain connects TRBV9 to TRBJ1-4; D is uncertain. This receptor was identified in a female donor with multiple sclerosis, enrolled in a pregnancy study. The source was CD8+ T cells from peripheral blood mononuclear cells, collected after pregnancy. CDR3 in amino acids: CASSEALGSTNEKLFF. The CDR3 region has the DNA TGTGCCAGCAGCGAGGCCCTAGGTTCAACTAATGAAAAACTGTTTTTT.